Detailed here is one T cell receptor (beta chain). The antigen is unknown. This sample is part of a study of T cells in localized non-small cell lung cancer. Trimming shortened V by 3 bases and J by 1 base, and 9 bases separated the two germline ends. The germline V gene encodes CDR1 GTSNPN and CDR2 SVGIG (reference sequence). This CDR3 has 13 residues. Here immunoSEQ multiplex PCR was the method, and the copy in TCRdb shows in-frame clones only, minus some. The sample includes 60,000 to 75,000 clones, almost 85% of them seen just once. Study outcomes and limitations: Appearing in adjacent lung were a median about 59 of the top 100 tumor clones. In uninvolved adjacent lung, T cell clonality reached its highest value, exceeding tumor. Patients showing higher blood T cell density tended to see longer overall survival. Analysis by sequencing included only one tumor region, so heterogeneity remains possible.

The starting material was peripheral blood, obtained before any cancer treatment. The chain uses TRBV30 and TRBJ2-5; D is ambiguous. The TCR comes from a female donor aged 60 or older with stage I lung adenocarcinoma. In DNA form, the CDR3 reads TGTGCCTGGAGCCCGGGTCTCCAAGAGACCCAGTACTTC. It codes for CAWSPGLQETQYF. The full variable domain, its missing parts supplied by reference TRBV30 and TRBJ2-5, is SQTIHQWPATLVQPVGSPLSLECTVEGTSNPNLYWYRQAAGRGLQLLFYSVGIGQISSEVPQNLSASRPQDRQFILSSKKLLLSDSGFYLCAWSPGLQETQYFGPGTRLLVL.